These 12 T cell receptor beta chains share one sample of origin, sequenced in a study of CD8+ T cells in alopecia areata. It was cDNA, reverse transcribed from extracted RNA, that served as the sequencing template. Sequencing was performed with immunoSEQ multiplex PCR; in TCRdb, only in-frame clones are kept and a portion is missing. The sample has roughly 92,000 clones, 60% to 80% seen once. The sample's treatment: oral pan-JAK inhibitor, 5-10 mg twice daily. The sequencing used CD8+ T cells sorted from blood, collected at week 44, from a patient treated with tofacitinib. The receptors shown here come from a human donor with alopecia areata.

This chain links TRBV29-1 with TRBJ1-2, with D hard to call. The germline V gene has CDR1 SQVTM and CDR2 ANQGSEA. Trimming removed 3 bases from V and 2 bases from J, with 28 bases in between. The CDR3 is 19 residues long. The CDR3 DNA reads TGCAGCGTTGATGACCGCGGGGTCGAAGCCCCAGGACCAAACTATGGCTACACCTTC. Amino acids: CSVDDRGVEAPGPNYGYTF. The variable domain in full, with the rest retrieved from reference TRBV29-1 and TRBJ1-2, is SAVISQKPSRDICQRGTSLTIQCQVDSQVTMMFWYRQQPGQSLTLIATANQGSEATYESGFVIDKFPISRPNLTFSTLTVSNMSPEDSSIYLCSVDDRGVEAPGPNYGYTFGSGTRLTVV.

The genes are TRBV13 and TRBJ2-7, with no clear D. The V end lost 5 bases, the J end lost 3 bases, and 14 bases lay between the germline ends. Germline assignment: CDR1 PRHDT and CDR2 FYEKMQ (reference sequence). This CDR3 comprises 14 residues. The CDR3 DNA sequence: TGTGCCAGCAGCAAAACCCGGACCGTCTACGAGCAGTACTTC. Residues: CASSKTRTVYEQYF.

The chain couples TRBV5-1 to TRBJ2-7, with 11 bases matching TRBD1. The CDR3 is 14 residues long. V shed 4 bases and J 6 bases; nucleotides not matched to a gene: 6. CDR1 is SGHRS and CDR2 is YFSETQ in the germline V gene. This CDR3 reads CASSNGTGGFEQYF. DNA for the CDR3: TGCGCCAGCAGCAACGGGACAGGGGGTTTCGAGCAGTACTTC.

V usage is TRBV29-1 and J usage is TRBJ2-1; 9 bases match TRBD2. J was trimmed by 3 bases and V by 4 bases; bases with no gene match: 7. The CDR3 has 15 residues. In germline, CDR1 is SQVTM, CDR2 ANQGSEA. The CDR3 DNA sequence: TGCAGCGTTGTTGGGCGGACTAGCGACTACAATGAGCAGTTCTTC. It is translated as CSVVGRTSDYNEQFF.

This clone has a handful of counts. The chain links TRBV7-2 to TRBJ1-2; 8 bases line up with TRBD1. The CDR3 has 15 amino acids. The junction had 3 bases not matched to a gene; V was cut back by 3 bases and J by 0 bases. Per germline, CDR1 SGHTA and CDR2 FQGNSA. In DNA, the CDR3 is TGTGCCAGCAGCTTGGGACAGGCAACTAACTATGGCTACACCTTC. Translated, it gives CASSLGQATNYGYTF.

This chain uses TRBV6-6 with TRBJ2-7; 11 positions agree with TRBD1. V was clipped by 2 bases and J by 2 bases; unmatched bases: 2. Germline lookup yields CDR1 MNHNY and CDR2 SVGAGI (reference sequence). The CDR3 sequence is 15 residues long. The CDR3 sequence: CASSYMGQGAYEQYF. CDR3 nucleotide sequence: TGTGCCAGCAGTTACATGGGACAGGGGGCCTACGAGCAGTACTTC.

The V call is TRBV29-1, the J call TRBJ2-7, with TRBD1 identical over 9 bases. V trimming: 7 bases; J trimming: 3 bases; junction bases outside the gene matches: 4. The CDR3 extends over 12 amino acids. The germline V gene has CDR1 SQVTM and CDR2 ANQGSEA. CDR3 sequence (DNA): TGCAGCGGAGGGGACAGGGTCTACGAGCAGTACTTC. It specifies CSGGDRVYEQYF.

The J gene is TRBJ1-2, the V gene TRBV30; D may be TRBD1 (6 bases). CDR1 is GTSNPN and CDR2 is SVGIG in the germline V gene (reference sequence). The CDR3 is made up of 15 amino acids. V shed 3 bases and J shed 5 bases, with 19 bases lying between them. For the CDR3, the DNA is TGTGCCTGGAGGGGGAGACAGGTTGAATCTTATGGCTACACCTTC. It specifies CAWRGRQVESYGYTF. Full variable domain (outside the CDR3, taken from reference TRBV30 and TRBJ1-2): SQTIHQWPATLVQPVGSPLSLECTVEGTSNPNLYWYRQAAGRGLQLLFYSVGIGQISSEVPQNLSASRPQDRQFILSSKKLLLSDSGFYLCAWRGRQVESYGYTFGSGTRLTVV.

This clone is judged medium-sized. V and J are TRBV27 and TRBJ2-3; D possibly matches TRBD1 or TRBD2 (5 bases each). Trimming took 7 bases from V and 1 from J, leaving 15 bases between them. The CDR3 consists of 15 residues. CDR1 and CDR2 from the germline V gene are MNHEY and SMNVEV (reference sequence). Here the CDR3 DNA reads TGTGCCAGCACCCAACTCCGGGGCGGCACAGATACGCAGTATTTT. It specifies CASTQLRGGTDTQYF.

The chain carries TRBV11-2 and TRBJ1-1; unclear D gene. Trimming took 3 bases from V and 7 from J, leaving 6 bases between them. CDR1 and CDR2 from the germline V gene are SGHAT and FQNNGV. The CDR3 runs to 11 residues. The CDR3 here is CASSFASEAFF. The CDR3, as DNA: TGTGCCAGCAGCTTTGCCAGTGAAGCTTTCTTT.

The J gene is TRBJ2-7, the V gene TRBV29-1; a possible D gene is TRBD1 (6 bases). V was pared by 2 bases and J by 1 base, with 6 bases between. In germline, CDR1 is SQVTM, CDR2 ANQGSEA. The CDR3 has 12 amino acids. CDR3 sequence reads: CSVETGSYEQYF. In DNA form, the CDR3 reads TGCAGCGTTGAAACAGGGTCCTACGAGCAGTACTTC.

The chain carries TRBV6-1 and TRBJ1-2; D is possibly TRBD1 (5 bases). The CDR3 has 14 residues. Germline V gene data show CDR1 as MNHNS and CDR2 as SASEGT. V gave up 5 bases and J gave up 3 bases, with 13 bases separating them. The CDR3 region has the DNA TGTGCCAGCAGTCAGAGCCCGGGGGACTATGGCTACACCTTC. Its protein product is CASSQSPGDYGYTF.